Below, 13 T cell receptor beta chains from the same sample are listed, as sequenced in a study of shared clonotypes between healthy human individuals. Sequenced by immunoSEQ multiplex PCR; TCRdb stores in-frame clones only, minus some. The table includes roughly 2,300,000 clones, around 93% detected once. Source material: naive CD4+ T cells from PBMCs. Subset reported: CD45RA+ positively selected. These receptors were obtained from a man between 18 and 35 years old in good health. Some clones in this sample may be carry-over from other donors' samples.

The J gene is TRBJ2-5, the V gene TRBV13; 8 bases map to TRBD1. Per the germline V gene, CDR1 is PRHDT and CDR2 is FYEKMQ (reference sequence). The junction had 15 bases not matched to a gene; V was cut back by 4 bases and J by 11 bases. This CDR3 has 15 residues. The CDR3 DNA reads TGTGCCAGCAGCTCAAACGACAGGGGCCAACTCCAGCAGTACTTC. Protein sequence: CASSSNDRGQLQQYF.

Turning to this clone: Other DNA sequences in the sample encode the same CDR3. The V and J genes are TRBV9 and TRBJ2-1, with D hard to call. The CDR3 spans 15 residues. The germline V and J ends were trimmed by 0 bases and 3 bases, with 10 bases remaining between them. The germline V gene encodes CDR1 SGDLS and CDR2 YYNGEE. DNA of the CDR3: TGTGCCAGCAGCGTAGCCGCCGGCCTCTACAATGAGCAGTTCTTC. Its translation is CASSVAAGLYNEQFF.

The chain couples TRBV27 to TRBJ2-7; 8 bases map to TRBD2. Germline V CDR1 and CDR2: MNHEY, SMNVEV (reference sequence). CDR3 size: 14 residues. J gave up 6 bases and V 7 bases, and 11 bases lay outside the gene matches. CDR3 loop: CASTASGRVIEQYF. CDR3 bases: TGTGCCAGCACTGCCAGCGGGAGAGTCATCGAGCAGTACTTC.

This chain joins TRBV2 and TRBJ2-3, with a weak D call TRBD2 (6 bases). Germline V gene data show CDR1 as SNHLY and CDR2 as FYNNEI. Trimming took off 6 bases at V and 2 bases at J, with 18 bases between the two ends. The CDR3 spans 16 residues. The CDR3 nucleotides are TGTGCCAGCAGATATCTAGATGGAGGGCTCACAGATACGCAGTATTTT. It yields the protein CASRYLDGGLTDTQYF.

The chain links TRBV4-1 to TRBJ1-3; weak D call: TRBD1 (6 bases). V dropped 1 base and J dropped 4 bases, with 14 bases sitting between them. The CDR3 consists of 16 residues. CDR1 and CDR2 from the germline V gene are MGHRA and YSYEKL. CDR3 sequence: CASSQVYWGQGNTIYF. The CDR3 DNA is TGCGCCAGCAGCCAAGTTTATTGGGGACAAGGAAACACCATATATTTT.

The chain uses TRBV4-3 and TRBJ2-1; possible D gene TRBD1, 7 bases. V lost 0 bases to trimming and J lost 6 bases, with 12 bases between them. There are 15 residues in the CDR3. From germline, CDR1 is LGHNA and CDR2 YSLEER. The CDR3 sequence is CASSQDYQGGNEQFF. In nucleotides, the CDR3 is TGCGCCAGCAGCCAAGACTATCAGGGGGGCAATGAGCAGTTCTTC.

V gene TRBV18 combines with J gene TRBJ2-1; perhaps TRBD2 as D (6 bases). Germline CDR1 reads KGHSH; CDR2 reads LQKENI. V was cut by 4 bases and J by 8 bases, with 15 bases left in between. The length of the CDR3 is 14 residues. The CDR3 DNA follows: TGTGCCAGCTCACTAGGGCTAGCGCCGGATGAGCAGTTCTTC. Translating gives CASSLGLAPDEQFF.

The genes are TRBV5-1 and TRBJ2-5; 12 bases map to TRBD2. Unmatched junction bases numbered 5, after V lost 3 bases and J lost 5 bases. CDR3 length: 15 residues. Germline loops: CDR1 SGHRS, CDR2 YFSETQ. The chain's CDR3 is CASSWLTSGSETQYF. CDR3 coding DNA: TGCGCCAGCAGCTGGCTGACTAGCGGGAGCGAGACCCAGTACTTC.

Written as DNA, the CDR3 is TGTGCCAGCAGCGCCCGTGGTAGCGGGACAACGAGCTCCTACAATGAGCAGTTCTTC. Protein product: CASSARGSGTTSSYNEQFF. The chain employs TRBV9 and TRBJ2-1, with 8 positions matching TRBD2. CDR1 is SGDLS and CDR2 is YYNGEE in the germline V gene. The trim removed 3 bases at V and 0 bases at J, leaving 14 bases unmatched. The CDR3 extends over 19 amino acids.

In the case of this clone: At the DNA level, this CDR3 is encoded by other sequences in the same sample as well. The chain uses TRBV15 and TRBJ1-1, with 7 bases fitting TRBD1. The CDR3 has 14 amino acids. J lost 1 base, V lost 1 base, and 0 bases had no gene match. CDR1 and CDR2 (germline): LNHNV, YYDKDF (reference sequence). CDR3 sequence: CATSRAGGNTEAFF. In DNA form, the CDR3 reads TGTGCCACCAGCAGAGCAGGGGGGAACACTGAAGCTTTCTTT.

Comment on this clone: Other DNA sequences in this sample translate to the same CDR3. V usage is TRBV7-3 and J usage is TRBJ2-1, with 9 positions matching TRBD1. CDR1 is SGHTA and CDR2 is FQGTGA in the germline V gene. The CDR3 runs 13 residues. V was clipped by 4 bases and J by 6 bases; unmatched bases: 1. The CDR3: CASSSTGGNEQFF. CDR3 DNA: TGTGCCAGCAGCTCGACAGGGGGCAATGAGCAGTTCTTC. The full variable domain, in which reference TRBV7-3 and TRBJ2-1 provide the parts outside the CDR3, is GAGVSQTPSNKVTEKGKYVELRCDPISGHTALYWYRQSLGQGPEFLIYFQGTGAADDSGLPNDRFFAVRPEGSVSTLKIQRTERGDSAVYLCASSSTGGNEQFFGPGTRLTVL.

The gene calls are TRBV11-1 and TRBJ1-1; D call uncertain. The CDR3 covers 15 residues. The germline V gene encodes CDR1 SGHAT and CDR2 FQDESV (reference sequence). Trimming pared 0 bases from V and 1 base from J, leaving 9 bases between. CDR3 coding DNA: TGTGCCAGCAGCTTAGCCCCCAGCCCGAACACTGAAGCTTTCTTT. Protein sequence: CASSLAPSPNTEAFF.

This sequence joins TRBV10-3 and TRBJ2-1, with a tentative D call TRBD2 (6 bases). Germline V CDR1 and CDR2: ENHRY, SYGVKD. V was pared by 6 bases and J by 6 bases, with 18 bases between. The CDR3 length is 15 residues. CDR3: CAIRTGLPTGNEQFF. The CDR3 DNA is TGTGCCATCAGGACGGGACTCCCCACGGGCAATGAGCAGTTCTTC.